The 17 T cell receptor beta chains reported below all come from one sample, sequenced in a study of Ad26.COV2.S vaccination and SARS-CoV-2 variants. Treatment defined: 19 received Ad26.COV2.S at low or high dose, single or two shots; several received placebo; per-sample allocation not given. Vaccine and placebo recipients were sampled on day 63 after the first injection. TCRdb keeps only in-frame clones here, not all; method: immunoSEQ multiplex PCR. The data contain around 450,000 clones, 89% of them seen just once; the ten biggest clones take up 1.7%. Sample: peripheral blood, taken in a trial of Ad26.COV2.S vaccine versus placebo. The source of these receptors is a person aged 18 to 65 who received the Ad26.COV2.S COVID-19 vaccine or a placebo.

This CDR3 is CSVVGGAPNTEAFF. The CDR3 bases are TGCAGCGTCGTCGGGGGGGCACCGAACACTGAAGCTTTCTTT. V and J are TRBV29-1 and TRBJ1-1, with TRBD1 as a possible D gene (6 bases). The CDR3 contains 14 residues. Germline loops: CDR1 SQVTM, CDR2 ANQGSEA. V was cut by 6 bases and J by 1 base, with 15 bases left in between.

V gene TRBV7-2 combines with J gene TRBJ2-2; D not certain. V dropped 1 base and J dropped 2 bases, with 5 bases sitting between them. Germline loops: CDR1 SGHTA, CDR2 FQGNSA. This CDR3 is 14 amino acids long. The CDR3 here is CASSLVFNTGELFF. For the CDR3, the DNA is TGTGCCAGCAGCTTAGTATTCAACACCGGGGAGCTGTTTTTT.

This sequence joins TRBV7-3 and TRBJ2-6; D gene uncertain. Germline lookup yields CDR1 SGHTA and CDR2 FQGTGA. The V gene lost 5 bases and the J gene lost 0 bases, with 8 bases spanning the gap. The CDR3 contains 15 residues. The chain's CDR3 is CASSPGHSGANVLTF. In DNA form, the CDR3 reads TGTGCCAGCAGCCCAGGTCACTCTGGGGCCAACGTCCTGACTTTC. The variable domain in full, with the rest retrieved from reference TRBV7-3 and TRBJ2-6, is GAGVSQTPSNKVTEKGKYVELRCDPISGHTALYWYRQSLGQGPEFLIYFQGTGAADDSGLPNDRFFAVRPEGSVSTLKIQRTERGDSAVYLCASSPGHSGANVLTFGAGSRLTVL.

The chain combines TRBV7-2 with TRBJ2-1; D ambiguous. V lost 5 bases to trimming and J lost 8 bases, with 10 bases between them. This CDR3 comprises 12 residues. Germline values: CDR1 SGHTA, CDR2 FQGNSA. CDR3 sequence: CASSDRLDEQFF. CDR3 in DNA: TGTGCCAGCAGCGACCGGTTGGATGAGCAGTTCTTC.

This chain connects TRBV28 to TRBJ2-2; 7 bases agree with TRBD2. Germline V gene data show CDR1 as MDHEN and CDR2 as SYDVKM. The junction had 10 bases not matched to a gene; V was cut back by 10 bases and J by 2 bases. The CDR3 is 15 residues long. CDR3 nucleotides: TGTGCCACCCTCGGGGGGACCCGAAACACCGGGGAGCTGTTTTTT. The encoded protein is CATLGGTRNTGELFF.

The V call is TRBV6-5, the J call TRBJ2-7; 12 bases line up with TRBD2. Trimming removed 6 bases from V and 5 bases from J; junction bases left unmatched: 8. The germline gives CDR1 MNHEY, CDR2 SVGAGI. CDR3 size: 15 residues. This chain's CDR3 is CASSVLAGGANEQYF. CDR3 DNA: TGTGCCAGCAGCGTTCTAGCGGGAGGGGCCAACGAGCAGTACTTC.

For the CDR3, the DNA is TGTGCCAGCAGTTTTTCGGGGTGGTGGTCACCCCTCCACTTT. Its protein is CASSFSGWWSPLHF. The rearrangement uses TRBV28 and TRBJ1-6, with D uncertain. V was trimmed by 3 bases and J by 10 bases, leaving 13 bases between them. The CDR3 runs 14 residues. Per germline, CDR1 MDHEN and CDR2 SYDVKM.

The rearrangement links TRBV7-2 to TRBJ1-4; TRBD1 might be the D (5 bases). Germline V CDR1 and CDR2: SGHTA, FQGNSA. The CDR3 is made up of 16 amino acids. The V end was cut by 5 bases, the J end by 5 bases, with 18 bases between. CDR3 in DNA: TGTGCCAGCAGCCCACGATCTGACAGAATCAATGAAAAACTGTTTTTT. It codes for CASSPRSDRINEKLFF. Looking up the rest from reference TRBV7-2 and TRBJ1-4 gives the full variable domain: GAGVSQSPSNKVTEKGKDVELRCDPISGHTALYWYRQSLGQGLEFLIYFQGNSAPDKSGLPSDRFSAERTGGSVSTLTIQRTQQEDSAVYLCASSPRSDRINEKLFFGSGTQLSVL.

The chain combines TRBV9 with TRBJ2-2, with no clear D. V lost 1 base and J lost 3, with 10 bases in between. From germline, CDR1 is SGDLS and CDR2 YYNGEE. The CDR3 consists of 15 residues. The CDR3 here is CASSVRAGYTGELFF. The CDR3 DNA reads as TGTGCCAGCAGCGTACGGGCCGGATACACCGGGGAGCTGTTTTTT.

This clone was picked up one time. V gene TRBV30 combines with J gene TRBJ2-3, with unresolved D. The V gene's germline CDR1 is GTSNPN and CDR2 SVGIG (reference sequence). The germline V and J ends were trimmed by 2 bases and 4 bases, with 13 bases remaining between them. The CDR3 runs to 14 residues. CDR3 coding DNA: TGTGCCTGGAGTCTCGGACCCGGACCAGATACGCAGTATTTT. Translated, it gives CAWSLGPGPDTQYF.

The gene calls are TRBV18 and TRBJ1-1, with 7 bases that match TRBD1. The CDR3 is made up of 16 amino acids. The ends lost 5 bases at V and 0 bases at J; junction bases unmatched: 9. Germline values: CDR1 KGHSH, CDR2 LQKENI. CDR3 DNA: TGTGCCAGCTCAACAAGACAGGGAATCATGAACACTGAAGCTTTCTTT. Its protein product is CASSTRQGIMNTEAFF.

The chain couples TRBV4-2 to TRBJ2-1; 9 bases match TRBD2. J gave up 4 bases and V 1 base, and 5 bases lay outside the gene matches. The CDR3 extends over 16 amino acids. Germline assignment: CDR1 LGHNA and CDR2 YNFKEQ. The CDR3: CASSQADSGGYNEQFF. The CDR3 DNA is TGTGCCAGCAGCCAAGCGGATAGCGGGGGATACAATGAGCAGTTCTTC.

This chain links TRBV7-9 with TRBJ1-2; a possible D gene is TRBD1 (5 bases). The germline gives CDR1 SEHNR, CDR2 FQNEAQ (reference sequence). The V end was cut by 5 bases, the J end by 10 bases, with 17 bases between. The CDR3 extends over 13 amino acids. CDR3 DNA sequence: TGTGCCAGCAGCGGAGAAGGCGACAGACCCTACACCTTC. Protein sequence: CASSGEGDRPYTF.

This chain connects TRBV24-1 to TRBJ1-6; no firm D call. The CDR3 runs 15 residues. V lost 6 bases and J lost 6, with 14 bases in between. Per germline, CDR1 KGHDR and CDR2 SFDVKD. The CDR3 loop is CATSQRRRSNSPLHF. CDR3 nucleotide sequence: TGTGCCACCAGTCAGCGGAGGCGGTCTAATTCACCCCTCCACTTT.

The chain couples TRBV2 to TRBJ1-4; 9 positions agree with TRBD1. In germline, CDR1 is SNHLY, CDR2 FYNNEI. The CDR3 is made up of 15 amino acids. The J segment lost 3 bases and the V segment lost 4 bases, leaving 3 bases of the junction unmatched. The chain's CDR3 is CASSVQGAANEKLFF. CDR3 nucleotides: TGTGCCAGCAGTGTACAGGGGGCGGCTAATGAAAAACTGTTTTTT.

The CDR3 DNA is TGTGCCAGTAGTGCCCCCGGGGGGGGGACGATGAACACTGAAGCTTTCTTT. Amino acids: CASSAPGGGTMNTEAFF. The V and J genes are TRBV19 and TRBJ1-1; D is possibly TRBD1 (5 bases). The CDR3 runs 17 residues. Per the germline V gene, CDR1 is LNHDA and CDR2 is SQIVND (reference sequence). V lost 5 bases, J lost 0 bases, and 19 bases lay in between.

This chain links TRBV6-5 with TRBJ2-3; D is unresolved. V dropped 0 bases and J dropped 1 base, with 11 bases sitting between them. The germline gives CDR1 MNHEY, CDR2 SVGAGI. The CDR3 consists of 16 residues. The CDR3: CASSYSGRGGTDTQYF. For the CDR3, the DNA is TGTGCCAGCAGTTACTCAGGGCGAGGTGGCACAGATACGCAGTATTTT.